This TCR beta chain stems from a study of CD8+ T cells in alopecia areata. Treatment here: oral pan-JAK inhibitor, 5-10 mg twice daily. This clone was seen more than once but under ten times. Antigen specificity is unknown. Study outcomes and limitations: Throughout tofacitinib, many expanded lesional clones continued to persist in scalp and blood.

V dropped 0 bases and J dropped 8; count of bases not matched to a gene: 9. The CDR3 runs 15 residues. Looked up from germline, CDR1 is LNHNV and CDR2 is YYDKDF (reference sequence). RNA was isolated and reverse transcribed to cDNA, the sequencing template. The table came from immunoSEQ multiplex PCR; TCRdb's copy has only in-frame clones and leaves some out. The sample lists 200,000 to 250,000 clones, more than 55% occurring once. The chain combines TRBV15 with TRBJ1-2, with 7 bases identical to TRBD1. This specimen was CD4+ T cells sorted from blood, taken at approximately week 42, from a patient treated with tofacitinib. The receptor's source is a human donor with alopecia areata. The chain's CDR3 is CATSREGGQVPGYTF. Written as DNA, the CDR3 is TGTGCCACCAGCAGAGAAGGTGGACAGGTCCCAGGCTACACCTTC.